This TCR beta chain was recovered during a study of shared clonotypes between healthy human individuals. Overall study: Three plates were used per donor for CD4 naive, three for CD4 memory, two for CD8 naive and one for CD8 memory. Study-wide findings and caveats: Generally, naive subsets came out with larger estimated richness than memory subsets.

Comment on this clone: Its antigen is unknown.

Trimming removed 0 bases from V and 5 bases from J; junction bases left unmatched: 5. The CDR3 spans 15 residues. Germline V gives CDR1 SGHNT, CDR2 YYREEE (reference sequence). The data were produced by immunoSEQ multiplex PCR, yet TCRdb's version contains in-frame clones alone and is incomplete. The data contain 1,500,000 or so clones, roughly 98.5% of them singletons. Into CD45RA+ naive and CD45RA-negative memory subsets, the CD4+ cells were split. The receptor was derived from a man aged 25 to 45 in good health. This sequence joins TRBV5-4 and TRBJ2-1, with 7 positions matching TRBD2. Sequencing was performed on naive CD4+ T cells sorted from blood. The subset: CD45RA+ positively selected. The CDR3 reads CASSLVLATNNEQFF. The CDR3 coding sequence is TGTGCCAGCAGCTTGGTACTAGCGACTAACAATGAGCAGTTCTTC.